This passage covers 24 T cell receptor beta chains from one sample sequenced in a study of T cell responses to AZD1222 COVID-19 vaccine. Produced via immunoSEQ multiplex PCR; TCRdb's table is partial and in-frame only. Of around 130,000 clones listed, roughly 93% were seen once; the top ten hold roughly 0.87%. The sequences come from peripheral blood, collected on day 0 of AZD1222 vaccination. Receptor source: an adult in good health.

The chain combines TRBV4-1 with TRBJ1-4; D not certain. Germline V CDR1 and CDR2: MGHRA, YSYEKL. This CDR3 contains 20 residues. V was pared by 2 bases and J by 3 bases, with 25 bases between. Here the CDR3 DNA reads TGCGCCAGCAGCCAAAAGGGATACTCAGGATTCATACTCGCTAATGAAAAACTGTTTTTT. The encoded protein is CASSQKGYSGFILANEKLFF.

This clone was seen just once. The chain links TRBV5-1 to TRBJ2-5; D call uncertain. Germline CDR1 and CDR2: SGHRS and YFSETQ. The CDR3 consists of 13 residues. V gave up 2 bases and J gave up 4 bases, with 9 bases separating them. Here the CDR3 reads CASSFTRRETQYF. The CDR3 nucleotides read TGCGCCAGCAGCTTCACAAGGAGAGAGACCCAGTACTTC.

The V call is TRBV6-5, the J call TRBJ1-4; D call uncertain. Germline V gene lookup returns CDR1 MNHEY and CDR2 SVGAGI. V was shortened by 2 bases and J by 8 bases, with 12 bases between the two germline ends. The CDR3 is made up of 14 amino acids. The CDR3 loop reads CASSYAPRAEKLFF. CDR3 in DNA: TGTGCCAGCAGTTACGCCCCGAGGGCCGAAAAACTGTTTTTT.

The rearrangement links TRBV10-3 to TRBJ2-2, with TRBD1 as a possible D gene (6 bases). Trimming pared 5 bases from V and 4 bases from J, leaving 14 bases between. Germline values: CDR1 ENHRY, CDR2 SYGVKD. The CDR3 contains 15 residues. The CDR3 sequence: CAISRSGEGTGELFF. In DNA form, the CDR3 reads TGTGCCATCAGTCGGTCAGGGGAAGGCACCGGGGAGCTGTTTTTT.

The CDR3 bases are TGTGCCAGTAGTAAGAGCGGGGTGGGCTCCTACGAGCAGTACTTC. It is translated as CASSKSGVGSYEQYF. The chain uses TRBV19 and TRBJ2-7; 7 bases map to TRBD2. The CDR3 spans 15 residues. The V and J ends lost 4 bases and 0 bases, in that order; junction bases with no gene match: 6. Germline CDR1 and CDR2: LNHDA and SQIVND (reference sequence).

The chain employs TRBV10-3 and TRBJ1-1; 9 bases match TRBD1. J was trimmed by 3 bases and V by 6 bases; bases with no gene match: 5. The CDR3 sequence is 14 residues long. The germline V gene has CDR1 ENHRY and CDR2 SYGVKD. As DNA, the CDR3 is TGTGCCATCAGACAGGGGGCGCGGGACACTGAAGCTTTCTTT. Protein: CAIRQGARDTEAFF.

This chain uses TRBV5-1 with TRBJ2-2; 8 bases map to TRBD1. The CDR3 sequence is 16 residues long. V was pared by 0 bases and J by 5 bases, with 6 bases of the junction left unmatched. Germline CDR1 reads SGHRS; CDR2 reads YFSETQ. The CDR3 DNA follows: TGCGCCAGCAGCTTGGCCAGGGGGCAAAGGACCGGGGAGCTGTTTTTT. It is translated as CASSLARGQRTGELFF.

The chain uses TRBV27 and TRBJ1-6, with D possibly being TRBD1 (5 bases). Trimming stripped 6 bases from V and 10 bases from J, with 10 bases between. This CDR3 is 12 amino acids long. In germline, CDR1 is MNHEY, CDR2 SMNVEV (reference sequence). CDR3 sequence: CASSFGHSPLHF. CDR3 coding DNA: TGTGCCAGCAGCTTCGGACACTCACCCCTCCACTTT.

The V and J genes are TRBV2 and TRBJ2-2; TRBD2 agrees at 10 bases. V was clipped by 7 bases and J by 5 bases; unmatched bases: 7. The CDR3 contains 15 residues. The germline CDR1 and CDR2 sequences are SNHLY and FYNNEI. As DNA, the CDR3 is TGTGCCAGCATCGGAGCGGGGGGGCCGACCGGGGAGCTGTTTTTT. Its translation: CASIGAGGPTGELFF.

The rearrangement links TRBV6-2 or TRBV6-3 to TRBJ2-5, with 9 bases lining up with TRBD1. Germline assignment: CDR1 MNHEY and CDR2 SVGEGT. J gave up 3 bases and V 6 bases, and 8 bases lay outside the gene matches. CDR3 length: 15 residues. The CDR3 region is CASSPVGTGKETQYF. The CDR3 DNA sequence: TGTGCCAGCAGCCCTGTGGGGACAGGGAAAGAGACCCAGTACTTC.

J is TRBJ1-2 and V is TRBV9, with D hard to call. Trimming took 7 bases from V and 5 from J, leaving 6 bases between them. Germline V lookup: CDR1 SGDLS, CDR2 YYNGEE. CDR3 length: 10 residues. Here the CDR3 DNA reads TGTGCCAGCTCTGGGTATGGCTACACCTTC. Amino acid sequence: CASSGYGYTF.

The CDR3 coding sequence is TGTGCCAGTAGTCTCTTACGTGGCGAGCAGTACTTC. It translates to CASSLLRGEQYF. The chain is built from TRBV19 and TRBJ2-7; D is ambiguous. Trimming pared 5 bases from V and 6 bases from J, leaving 11 bases between. CDR1 and CDR2 from the germline V gene are LNHDA and SQIVND (reference sequence). The CDR3 totals 12 residues.

The chain combines TRBV15 with TRBJ1-2; a possible D gene is TRBD1 (5 bases). V was trimmed by 0 bases and J by 4 bases, leaving 15 bases between them. CDR1 and CDR2 (germline): LNHNV, YYDKDF (reference sequence). The CDR3 loop spans 16 amino acids. CDR3 residues: CATSRDRGRAIYGYTF. CDR3 nucleotide sequence: TGTGCCACCAGCAGAGATCGTGGCAGGGCGATCTATGGCTACACCTTC.

The chain is built from TRBV7-9 and TRBJ2-1, with D possibly called TRBD1 or TRBD2 (5 bases each). The germline CDR1 and CDR2 sequences are SEHNR and FQNEAQ (reference sequence). V lost 1 base, J lost 5 bases, and 12 bases lay in between. This CDR3 region has 15 residues. CDR3 in amino acids: CASSLVGGRDNEQFF. The CDR3, as DNA: TGTGCCAGCAGCTTAGTTGGGGGACGCGACAATGAGCAGTTCTTC.

The rearrangement joins TRBV2 to TRBJ1-2, with 8 bases that match TRBD1. Germline V gene sequence: CDR1 SNHLY, CDR2 FYNNEI. V shed 2 bases and J 8 bases; nucleotides not matched to a gene: 10. The CDR3 length is 15 residues. CDR3: CASSEPSRGLGGYTF. In DNA form, the CDR3 reads TGTGCCAGCAGTGAACCCTCCAGGGGGCTGGGGGGCTACACCTTC.

The J gene is TRBJ2-2, the V gene TRBV7-2, with 12 positions matching TRBD2. V lost 2 bases and J lost 5; bases outside the gene matches: 6. The germline CDR1 and CDR2 sequences are SGHTA and FQGNSA. This CDR3 region has 17 residues. The CDR3, as DNA: TGTGCCAGCAGCTTACGGACTAGCGGGGAATTGACCGGGGAGCTGTTTTTT. This sequence encodes CASSLRTSGELTGELFF. Full variable domain (remainder filled in from reference TRBV7-2 and TRBJ2-2): GAGVSQSPSNKVTEKGKDVELRCDPISGHTALYWYRQSLGQGLEFLIYFQGNSAPDKSGLPSDRFSAERTGGSVSTLTIQRTQQEDSAVYLCASSLRTSGELTGELFFGEGSRLTVL.

The chain joins TRBV19 to TRBJ2-5; D may be TRBD1 (5 bases). The CDR3 contains 14 residues. Deletions cut 3 bases from V and 4 bases from J, with 12 bases between. The germline V gene encodes CDR1 LNHDA and CDR2 SQIVND (reference sequence). For the CDR3, the DNA is TGTGCCAGTAGTATCTCAAGGGGTCGAGAGACCCAGTACTTC. The encoded protein is CASSISRGRETQYF.

The V gene is TRBV15, the J gene TRBJ2-7, with D possibly being TRBD1 or TRBD2 (5 bases each). V was trimmed by 3 bases and J by 9 bases, leaving 15 bases between them. The CDR3 is made up of 13 amino acids. Germline-derived CDR1 and CDR2 are LNHNV and YYDKDF (reference sequence). Here the CDR3 DNA reads TGTGCCACCAGCAGGCCCGAGGGGTTTGTGCAGTACTTC. Translation gives CATSRPEGFVQYF.

This clone was observed a single time. This sequence joins TRBV5-1 and TRBJ1-2, with a weak D call TRBD1 (6 bases). The germline V and J ends were trimmed by 3 bases and 8 bases, with 11 bases remaining between them. Per germline, CDR1 SGHRS and CDR2 YFSETQ. The CDR3 covers 12 residues. This CDR3 reads CASSSSGEGYTF. Here the CDR3 DNA reads TGCGCCAGCAGCTCATCAGGGGAGGGCTACACCTTC.

The chain combines TRBV28 with TRBJ1-2; TRBD1 is a possible D gene (6 bases). V lost 5 bases and J lost 4, with 14 bases in between. Germline lookup yields CDR1 MDHEN and CDR2 SYDVKM. This CDR3 region has 14 residues. CDR3 protein: CASSETGTGYGYTF. CDR3 DNA sequence: TGTGCCAGCAGTGAAACAGGGACCGGCTATGGCTACACCTTC.

The rearrangement joins TRBV30 to TRBJ1-1; a weak D match, TRBD1 (5 bases). Between the trimmed V and J ends, which lost 2 bases and 6 bases, there was a span of 10 bases. The CDR3 covers 12 residues. Germline values: CDR1 GTSNPN, CDR2 SVGIG (reference sequence). CDR3 in DNA: TGTGCCTGGAGTCTTATGGGGGCTGAAGCTTTCTTT. Protein: CAWSLMGAEAFF. Combining the CDR3 with reference TRBV30 and TRBJ1-1 gives the whole variable domain SQTIHQWPATLVQPVGSPLSLECTVEGTSNPNLYWYRQAAGRGLQLLFYSVGIGQISSEVPQNLSASRPQDRQFILSSKKLLLSDSGFYLCAWSLMGAEAFFGQGTRLTVV.

The gene calls are TRBV4-1 and TRBJ2-7; D may be TRBD1 (5 bases). Trimming cost V 1 base and J 2 bases, with 12 bases left between them. The germline CDR1 and CDR2 sequences are MGHRA and YSYEKL. CDR3 size: 15 residues. CDR3 region: CASSQGGLGPYEQYF. The CDR3 bases are TGCGCCAGCAGCCAAGGGGGCCTAGGCCCCTACGAGCAGTACTTC.

The chain links TRBV7-8 to TRBJ1-2, with a tentative D call TRBD1 (5 bases). This CDR3 is built from 13 residues. Germline CDR1 reads SGHVS; CDR2 reads FQNEAQ. Trimming took off 5 bases at V and 4 bases at J, with 11 bases between the two ends. The CDR3 sequence: CASSRRGPYGYTF. The CDR3 bases are TGTGCCAGCAGCCGAAGGGGACCCTATGGCTACACCTTC. The full variable domain, completed using reference TRBV7-8 and TRBJ1-2, is GAGVSQSPRYKVAKRGQDVALRCDPISGHVSLFWYQQALGQGPEFLTYFQNEAQLDKSGLPSDRFFAERPEGSVSTLKIQRTQQEDSAVYLCASSRRGPYGYTFGSGTRLTVV.

V usage is TRBV7-8 and J usage is TRBJ1-5, with D possibly being TRBD1 (6 bases). Trimming left V 1 base short and J 4 bases short, with 14 bases between. Germline V gene sequence: CDR1 SGHVS, CDR2 FQNEAQ. This CDR3 has 16 residues. The CDR3 DNA sequence: TGTGCCAGCAGCTTAGGAAACAGGGTCACAAATCAGCCCCAGCATTTT. Its translation is CASSLGNRVTNQPQHF. Complete variable domain (other parts from reference TRBV7-8 and TRBJ1-5): GAGVSQSPRYKVAKRGQDVALRCDPISGHVSLFWYQQALGQGPEFLTYFQNEAQLDKSGLPSDRFFAERPEGSVSTLKIQRTQQEDSAVYLCASSLGNRVTNQPQHFGDGTRLSIL.